The next 11 T cell receptor beta chains were all read from a single sample in a study of sequential checkpoint blockade in melanoma. Treatment noted: randomized to nivolumab then ipilimumab (arm A) or the reverse (arm B). Assay: immunoSEQ multiplex PCR; the TCRdb copy retains only in-frame clones and omits some. Here the sample spans a few thousand clones, more than 20% being singletons. This specimen consisted of tumor tissue (inferred from file names), obtained from a patient given nivolumab and ipilimumab in sequence. Every receptor here comes from a human donor with melanoma.

This clone was counted a few times. The chain has TRBV28 and TRBJ2-1; D is uncertain. CDR1 MDHEN and CDR2 SYDVKM come from the germline V gene. The CDR3 is 16 residues long. Between the trimmed V and J ends, which lost 9 bases and 5 bases, there was a span of 23 bases. The chain's CDR3 is CASEGRRFATDNEQFF. CDR3 DNA: TGTGCCAGTGAAGGACGGAGATTTGCCACGGACAATGAGCAGTTCTTC.

In its sample, this clone was seen once. The J gene is TRBJ1-2, the V gene TRBV19; maybe TRBD1 (5 bases). This CDR3 contains 13 residues. Germline CDR1 LNHDA, CDR2 SQIVND (reference sequence). V lost 7 bases, J lost 4 bases, and 13 bases lay in between. The CDR3 reads CASTSRAGYGYTF. In DNA, the CDR3 is TGTGCCAGTACATCCAGGGCAGGCTATGGCTACACCTTC.

There are a few counts of this clone. The rearrangement uses TRBV11-3 and TRBJ2-2; 9 bases match TRBD1. J lost 4 bases, V lost 6 bases, and 6 bases had no gene match. This CDR3 region has 15 residues. Germline V gene data show CDR1 as SGHNT and CDR2 as YENEEA. The CDR3 loop is CASRTGQGATGELFF. CDR3 nucleotide sequence: TGTGCCAGCAGAACGGGACAGGGTGCCACCGGGGAGCTGTTTTTT.

This clone was observed a few times. The chain is built from TRBV14 and TRBJ1-1; D possibly corresponds to TRBD1 (5 bases). Deletions cut 4 bases from V and 6 bases from J, with 12 bases between. Germline V gene data show CDR1 as SGHDN and CDR2 as FVKESK. The CDR3 spans 13 residues. In nucleotides, the CDR3 is TGTGCCAGCAGCCCCAGGGACTTTGCTGAAGCTTTCTTT. This gives the protein CASSPRDFAEAFF.

The chain uses TRBV18 and TRBJ1-4, with 11 bases lining up with TRBD1. Trimming removed 3 bases from V and 8 bases from J; junction bases left unmatched: 2. This CDR3 is built from 14 residues. Germline V gives CDR1 KGHSH, CDR2 LQKENI. The DNA for the CDR3 is TGTGCCAGCTCACCCGGGACAGGGGGAGAAAAACTGTTTTTT. The encoded protein is CASSPGTGGEKLFF.

The CDR3: CASGLGRGATQETQYF. The CDR3 coding sequence is TGTGCTAGTGGCTTAGGGAGGGGCGCCACCCAAGAGACCCAGTACTTC. The chain is built from TRBV12-5 and TRBJ2-5, with TRBD2 matching 7 bases. This CDR3 has 16 amino acids. Germline lookup yields CDR1 LGHNT and CDR2 FRNRAP. The junction had 11 bases not matched to a gene; V was cut back by 6 bases and J by 1 base.

This clone was seen only a few times. V gene TRBV6-8 combines with J gene TRBJ1-1; maybe TRBD1 (5 bases). V was trimmed by 6 bases and J by 0 bases, leaving 11 bases between them. From germline, CDR1 is MNHGY and CDR2 SAAAGT. This CDR3 has 14 residues. The CDR3 loop reads CASRGVGMNTEAFF. The CDR3 coding sequence is TGTGCCAGCAGGGGGGTCGGTATGAACACTGAAGCTTTCTTT.

In DNA, the CDR3 is TGTGCCAGCAGTTACTCCGTCGGAAGCTCTGGAAACACCATATATTTT. Protein sequence: CASSYSVGSSGNTIYF. The chain links TRBV6-8 to TRBJ1-3; unclear D gene. V lost 0 bases, J lost 0 bases, and 9 bases lay in between. Germline V gene sequence: CDR1 MNHGY, CDR2 SAAAGT. The CDR3 loop spans 16 amino acids.

This clone is deemed medium-sized (0.01 to 0.1%). The chain uses TRBV9 and TRBJ2-1; 8 bases are a match to TRBD2. Looked up from germline, CDR1 is SGDLS and CDR2 is YYNGEE. This CDR3 is 17 amino acids long. V trimming: 0 bases; J trimming: 4 bases; junction bases outside the gene matches: 9. The chain's CDR3 is CASSVAGLVGAYNEQFF. The CDR3 DNA follows: TGTGCCAGCAGCGTAGCGGGACTAGTGGGAGCTTACAATGAGCAGTTCTTC.

The chain couples TRBV5-1 to TRBJ2-1, with D perhaps TRBD1 (6 bases). The CDR3 has 15 amino acids. The germline V and J ends were trimmed by 4 bases and 3 bases, with 14 bases remaining between them. Germline loops: CDR1 SGHRS, CDR2 YFSETQ. The CDR3 bases are TGCGCCAGCAGCCAGGAAGGACAGCTCTACAATGAGCAGTTCTTC. This encodes CASSQEGQLYNEQFF.

This clone was recorded at least ten times. The V call is TRBV11-3, the J call TRBJ2-7; 8 nucleotides line up with TRBD1. The CDR3 runs 16 residues. Germline-derived CDR1 and CDR2 are SGHNT and YENEEA. The trim removed 1 base at V and 2 bases at J, leaving 7 bases unmatched. CDR3 loop: CASSLGGGQAAYEQYF. The CDR3 coding sequence is TGTGCCAGCAGCTTAGGAGGGGGACAGGCCGCCTACGAGCAGTACTTC.